This TCR beta chain was captured by sequencing in a study of T cell repertoires in cytomegalovirus infection. J gave up 10 bases and V 5 bases, and 14 bases lay outside the gene matches. The germline V gene has CDR1 MNHEY and CDR2 SMNVEV (reference sequence). CDR3 length: 16 residues. TCRdb reprocessed the reads via MiXCR and lists one record per CDR3 protein. The sample records about 400,000 distinct CDR3 sequences, around 18% being singletons. Sample: PBMCs. The receptor comes from a human donor in good health (CMV status not recorded). Some clones in this sample may be carry-over from other donors' samples. The rearrangement links TRBV27 to TRBJ1-6; 7 nucleotides align to TRBD1. CDR3 coding DNA: TGTGCCAGCAGTCCCACAGGGGCCCTAGCACGATCACCCCTCCACTTT. Translated: CASSPTGALARSPLHF.